This TCR beta chain was sequenced for a study of radiation and T cells in renal cell carcinoma (dated by TCRdb to the early 2020s). In the study overall: In total, around 53 samples, comprising 26 tumors and approximately 27 peripheral blood samples, were subjected to TCR beta sequencing. A total of roughly 4 million unique CDR3 nucleotide sequences, encoding 2,500,000 or so unique CDR3 amino acid sequences, were found across all 50 or so samples. The last blood draw happened 4 weeks after radiation, timed to coincide with nephrectomy.

TCR beta libraries were generated from genomic DNA with the immunoSEQ kit, following the manufacturer's recommendations. Library preparation used a first multiplex PCR with proprietary primers, then a second PCR adding unique barcodes, with bead cleanups after each round. Each sample batch included a kit-provided positive control reaction and a negative control reaction. The final libraries were assessed on an Agilent 4200 TapeStation D1000 ScreenTape, pooled by volume, and quantified by qPCR. An Illumina NextSeq500 fitted with a MidOutput 150-cycle cartridge performed the sequencing, running 156 Read1 cycles and 15 Index1 cycles with the kit's custom primers. The pooled library was loaded at around 1 pM with around 20% PhiX control spiked in. As for the original processing: The vendor-processed data were analyzed in R, and a clonotype was defined as all T cells that share the same CDR3 nucleotide sequence. For clone abundance analyses, frequencies were normalized to the 10,000 most abundant clones in each sample. Public T cell clones, averaging fewer than five per sample, were removed before analysis. Tumor-enriched clonotypes and baseline blood-enriched clonotypes were defined as those with an abundance difference of at least 32-fold between compartments. A beta-binomial differential abundance model was used to identify clonotypes that expanded or contracted between blood time points. The Baroni-Urbani and Buser coefficient was used to measure tumor-blood repertoire similarity, and groups were compared with two-tailed Wilcoxon tests in R. TCRdb's version of the immuneACCESS table is confined to in-frame rearrangements and falls short of the full clone set. An unresolved V gene accounts for under half of the shortfall where checked; the remainder is of unknown origin. V and J calls plus clone size are reproduced from that table; the DNA served to infer D and trimming. The sample contains over 60,000 clones, 70% to 90% of them found a single time. The ten largest clones capture more than 2% of the sample.

In light of the paper, this sample's time point label describes: blood 4 weeks post-SBRT, at nephrectomy. Per the publication, the treatment or condition label means: 15 Gy SBRT to primary tumor, nephrectomy 4 weeks later. The samples were obtained from a clinical trial, where primary renal cell carcinomas were treated with 15 Gy stereotactic body radiation therapy and then removed by nephrectomy 4 weeks afterward. To track tumor-enriched clonotypes, serial peripheral blood was sampled from radiation-treated patients at baseline and at 2 weeks and 4 weeks after SBRT. Renal cell carcinoma with clear cell pathology was present in all patients. Genomic DNA for TCR sequencing was prepared using the QIAamp DNA Blood Mini Kit (Qiagen). The analyses included just those samples that passed every quality control check. In regard to this clone: Its antigen is still unknown. No much larger clone exists at a distance of one base, and base qualities are not known.

Study-wide conclusions, independent of this receptor: Effects of radiation dose or scheduling on the TCR repertoire could not be addressed with the single-armed trial design. Top tumor clonotypes rose in blood from baseline to 2 weeks post-radiation, then contracted by 4 weeks, suggesting transient expansion of tumor-resident clones. Because pretreatment tumor biopsies were not available, the baseline intratumoral presence of clonotypes could not be determined. Tracking of blood repertoire dynamics stopped at about 4 weeks after treatment, with no follow-up past that point.

The CDR3 starts with the cysteine, ends with the phenylalanine, and has 15 residues. The sequence is cut down to CDR3 DNA, 45 bases in frame from base 1. The junction carries 10 bases between V and J, which are trimmed by 1 base and 3 bases respectively. CDR1 and CDR2 are drawn from the germline V gene (reference sequence): LNHDA, SQIVND. The sequence joins TRBV19 to TRBJ1-5; the D gene is not confidently resolved. This receptor was taken from a woman in her sixties with renal cell carcinoma. Specimen: blood, collected from a patient whose treatment included radiotherapy and nephrectomy. The CDR3 is CASSIGGENNQPQHF. The nucleotide sequence reads as follows: TGTGCCAGTAGTATAGGGGGTGAGAACAATCAGCCCCAGCATTTT.